The clone carrying this T cell receptor beta chain has more than one count but fewer than ten. The antigen remains unidentified. This sample stems from a study of identical twins. Study-wide points: There were fewer insertions in abundant cord blood beta clonotypes, but memory repertoires showed no such pattern.

MiXCR, applied by TCRdb to the 5' RACE reads, yields one record per CDR3 protein. The table records over 550,000 distinct CDR3 sequences, around 7.5% of them present only once. CDR1 KGHDR and CDR2 SFDVKD come from the germline V gene. This CDR3 is 16 amino acids long. V was pared by 0 bases and J by 2 bases, with 10 bases between. These data were also reused for a study on yellow fever vaccine responses in identical twins.

The clonotype comes from a woman younger than 30 in good health. The genes are TRBV24-1 and TRBJ1-5, with D tentatively TRBD1 (5 bases). The sequencing input was PBMCs. The chain's CDR3 is CATSDLAGVGNQPQHF. The CDR3 region has the DNA TGTGCCACCAGTGATTTGGCGGGGGTAGGCAATCAGCCCCAGCATTTT.